The rows below give T cell receptor beta chains drawn from one sample of a study of shared clonotypes between healthy human individuals. Some clones are missing from TCRdb's copy, which holds only in-frame ones; the method was immunoSEQ multiplex PCR. The sample lists 2 million to 2.5 million clones, around 92% occurring once. Input material: naive CD4+ T cells from PBMCs. All receptors derive from a young man in good health. Some clones in this sample may be carry-over from other donors' samples. CDR3s include the opening cysteine and the closing phenylalanine or tryptophan. D genes are given only for firm matches. Clone sizes are given selectively: once, few, many, or a class where the clone is expanded.

TRBD1	TRBV20-1	TRBJ2-1	NA	TGCAGTGCCTTACCGGGACAGTTGCAGTTCTTC	CSALPGQLQFF
NA	TRBV25-1	TRBJ2-5	NA	TGTGCCAGCTCCTCTAAATTGGGGGCTCAGCCGGGGGCCCAGTACTTC	CASSSKLGAQPGAQYF
TRBD2	TRBV29-1	TRBJ2-3	NA	TGCAGCGTTGGCGACGGACTAGCGGGGGGGGCCGCAGATACGCAGTATTTT	CSVGDGLAGGAADTQYF
NA	TRBV7-9	TRBJ2-7	NA	TGTGCCAGCCAGGTACAGGGTGTCCTTGGGCAGTACTTC	CASQVQGVLGQYF
NA	TRBV23-1	TRBJ1-3	NA	TGCGCCAGCAGTCCCGACCGGCAGGCTCGAAACACCATATATTTT	CASSPDRQARNTIYF
NA	TRBV28	TRBJ2-7	NA	TGTGCCAGCAGTGGGTCCTTAACGGGAGAGCAGTACTTC	CASSGSLTGEQYF
NA	TRBV5-1	TRBJ2-7	NA	TGCGCCAGCAGCTTGGCTCCGGAGATCTACGAGCAGTACTTC	CASSLAPEIYEQYF
NA	TRBV5-4	TRBJ2-3	NA	TGTGCCAGCAGCTTGGAAACAGGGCGAACAGATACGCAGTATTTT	CASSLETGRTDTQYF
NA	TRBV4-3	TRBJ2-4	NA	TGCGCCAGCAGCCGGACAGAGCACAAAAACATTCAGTACTTC	CASSRTEHKNIQYF
TRBD1	TRBV6-6	TRBJ1-1	NA	TGTGCCAGCAGTTACTCCGGGACAGAGAACACTGAAGCTTTCTTT	CASSYSGTENTEAFF
TRBD1	TRBV29-1	TRBJ2-7	NA	TGCAGCGTGGGGACCTGGGGACAGGGTGGCGAGCAGTACTTC	CSVGTWGQGGEQYF
TRBD1	TRBV6-1	TRBJ1-1	NA	TGTGCCAGCAGTACCCGGACAGGAGGCTTCGAAGCTTTCTTT	CASSTRTGGFEAFF
NA	TRBV2	TRBJ1-1	NA	TGTGCCAGCAGTACTCGGGGGAAGGGGGCTGAAGCTTTCTTT	CASSTRGKGAEAFF
TRBD2	TRBV28	TRBJ2-1	NA	TGTGCCAGCATACTAGCGGGACGACGGCCCAATGAGCAGTTCTTC	CASILAGRRPNEQFF
NA	TRBV4-3	TRBJ2-5	NA	TGCGCCAGCAGCCAGAGCCCTCAGGGCGGAGAGACCCAGTACTTC	CASSQSPQGGETQYF
NA	TRBV7-6	TRBJ1-1	NA	TGTGCCAGCAGCTTAGCCAGCCCGGGGGGCCTGAACACTGAAGCTTTCTTT	CASSLASPGGLNTEAFF
NA	TRBV6-1	TRBJ1-5	NA	TGTGCCAGCAGTTCCCCCCGGGGGTCCCAGCCCCAGCATTTT	CASSSPRGSQPQHF
TRBD1	TRBV7-2	TRBJ2-5	NA	TGTGCCAGCAGCCCAGGGAGTAGGGGGCGATCAGAGACCCAGTACTTC	CASSPGSRGRSETQYF
TRBD2	TRBV28	TRBJ2-1	NA	TGTGCCAGCAGTTTACTGGCGGGAGGAACCTCCTACAATGAGCAGTTCTTC	CASSLLAGGTSYNEQFF
TRBD1	TRBV4-1	TRBJ2-7	NA	TGCGCCAGCAGCCAGTCCGACAGGGGCTACGAGCAGTACTTC	CASSQSDRGYEQYF
TRBD1	TRBV5-1	TRBJ1-4	NA	TGCGCCAGCAGCCCCTCGGGACAGGGGGGGATCGAAAAACTGTTTTTT	CASSPSGQGGIEKLFF
NA	TRBV28	TRBJ2-7	once	TGTGCCAGCAGTGTCGGATCACAGCCCAGCCCCTACGAGCAGTACTTC	CASSVGSQPSPYEQYF
NA	TRBV11-3	TRBJ2-2	NA	TGTGCCAGCAGCTTAACACACACCGGGGAGCTGTTTTTT	CASSLTHTGELFF
TRBD1	TRBV18	TRBJ2-1	NA	TGTGCCAGCTCCCGACAGGGGTTTTGGAATGAGCAGTTCTTC	CASSRQGFWNEQFF
NA	TRBV19	TRBJ2-7	once	TGTGCCAGTAGACAAGGGTACGAGCAGTACTTC	CASRQGYEQYF
NA	TRBV11-2	TRBJ2-2	NA	TGTGCCAGCAGCTTAGCGACTGGAGGGGGTTTTAGAGGCGGGGAGCTGTTTTTT	CASSLATGGGFRGGELFF
NA	TRBV28	TRBJ1-3	NA	TGTGCCAGCAGTCCCGGGGGAGGCAGCTCTGGAAACACCATATATTTT	CASSPGGGSSGNTIYF
NA	TRBV5-8	TRBJ2-7	NA	TGTGCCAGCAGCTTGGATCGAGACGGGGCACGGTACTTC	CASSLDRDGARYF
TRBD2	TRBV29-1	TRBJ2-7	NA	TGCAGCGGGAAGACTAGCGGGAGGGCGCAGTACTTC	CSGKTSGRAQYF
NA	TRBV28	TRBJ2-7	NA	TGTGCCAGCAGTGCGCAGGGTGGACCCTACGAGCAGTACTTC	CASSAQGGPYEQYF
TRBD1	TRBV28	TRBJ1-5	NA	TGTGCCAGCAGATTACCCCCGGGACAGGGGGCGCGTGGCAATCAGCCCCAGCATTTT	CASRLPPGQGARGNQPQHF
NA	TRBV18	TRBJ2-1	NA	TGTGCCAGCTCGCCCAACTACAATGAGCAGTTCTTC	CASSPNYNEQFF
NA	TRBV28	TRBJ1-2	once	TGTGCCATCCGCAAACCACAGGGCTATGTCTATGGCTACACCTTC	CAIRKPQGYVYGYTF
NA	TRBV5-1	TRBJ2-7	NA	TGCGCCAGCAGCTTTGGCCCTCTGGACAGAGGGGCCTACGAGCAGTACTTC	CASSFGPLDRGAYEQYF
NA	TRBV5-1	TRBJ2-7	NA	TGCGCCAGCAGCTTCGACGGTTACGAGCAGTACTTC	CASSFDGYEQYF
NA	TRBV7-2	TRBJ2-1	NA	TGTGCCAGCAGCTTAGAACCAGGGCTGGGCTACAATGAGCAGTTCTTC	CASSLEPGLGYNEQFF
NA	TRBV28	TRBJ1-5	NA	TGTGCCAGCTTCTCGCGGGGTGGTCAGCCCCAGCATTTT	CASFSRGGQPQHF
NA	TRBV28	TRBJ1-1	NA	TGTGCCAGCAAAAGGGGAAACACTGAAGCTTTCTTT	CASKRGNTEAFF
TRBD1	TRBV7-9	TRBJ1-4	NA	TGTGCCAGCAGGACAGGGGTGAAGGAAAAACTGTTTTTT	CASRTGVKEKLFF
NA	TRBV9	TRBJ2-5	NA	TGTGCCAGCAGCGTAGATCTCCGAGAGACCCAGTACTTC	CASSVDLRETQYF
TRBD1	TRBV29-1	TRBJ1-5	NA	TGCAGCGTTGCGGACACAGGGGATCAGCCCCAGCATTTT	CSVADTGDQPQHF
TRBD1	TRBV7-9	TRBJ1-1	NA	TGTGCCAGCAGCTGGGGACAGGGCTTCACTGAAGCTTTCTTT	CASSWGQGFTEAFF
NA	TRBV6-1	TRBJ2-2	NA	TGTGCCAGCAGTGATAGTTACGGGGAGCTGTTTTTT	CASSDSYGELFF
NA	TRBV28	TRBJ2-7	NA	TGTGCCAGCAGTTTAACCCCCCCCTCCAGGGACTCCTACGAGCAGTACTTC	CASSLTPPSRDSYEQYF
NA	TRBV29-1	TRBJ2-1	NA	TGCAGCGTTGAAGCGTCGGACTCCTACAATGAGCAGTTCTTC	CSVEASDSYNEQFF
NA	TRBV4-1	TRBJ2-2	NA	TGCGCCAGCAGCCAACCGCGTGGGGACACCGGGGAGCTGTTTTTT	CASSQPRGDTGELFF
NA	TRBV2	TRBJ1-1	few	TGTGCCAGCAGTGAGGAAGTAGGGCTCACTGAAGCTTTCTTT	CASSEEVGLTEAFF
TRBD1	TRBV25-1	TRBJ1-3	NA	TGTGCCAGTGCAAAAGGGGGCGCCGGGGACACCATATATTTT	CASAKGGAGDTIYF
TRBD2	TRBV7-8	TRBJ2-2	NA	TGTGCCAGCAGCTTAGTCACGGGAGGGCCACCGGGGGAGCTGTTTTTT	CASSLVTGGPPGELFF